What follows are 20 T cell receptor beta chains derived from one specimen sequenced in a study of glioma-infiltrating T cells. The iRepertoire nested amplicon-rescue multiplex PCR amplified TCR alpha and beta CDR3s from RNA. Via MiXCR, TCRdb re-called the multiplex PCR reads, giving one row per CDR3 protein. The sample consists of approximately 88,000 distinct CDR3 sequences, around 23% of them appearing once. The sequencing sample was made of glioma tissue, nonneoplastic brain tissue, or PBMCs (not recorded which). These receptors all come from a human donor with low-grade glioma or glioblastoma, undergoing nonglioma brain surgery, or in good health (not recorded which).

Comment on this clonotype: It may be a read error: a sequence one base away is much more abundant. The CDR3 spells CSVGNGGSQPQHF. CDR3 bases: TGCAGCGTTGGTAACGGAGGGAGTCAGCCCCAGCATTTT. The chain uses TRBV29-1 and TRBJ1-5; the D is unclear. Germline V gene sequence: CDR1 SQVTM, CDR2 ANQGSEA. V dropped 4 bases and J dropped 6 bases, with 13 bases sitting between them. This CDR3 has 13 amino acids.

The chain is built from TRBV6-1 and TRBJ1-5; D is ambiguous. The V gene's germline CDR1 is MNHNS and CDR2 SASEGT. The CDR3 has 12 residues. Trimming removed 2 bases at V and 11 bases at J, with 10 bases between. CDR3 region: CASSEILETQHF. CDR3 in DNA: TGTGCCAGCAGTGAAATCCTGGAGACCCAGCATTTT.

This clonotype was observed many times. V and J are TRBV18 and TRBJ1-1; 7 nucleotides match TRBD1. Germline-derived CDR1 and CDR2 are KGHSH and LQKENI. V was pared by 2 bases and J by 4 bases, with 4 bases of the junction left unmatched. The CDR3 sequence is 14 residues long. The DNA for the CDR3 is TGTGCCAGCTCACCATCCAGGGGGGGCACTGAAGCTTTCTTT. Residues: CASSPSRGGTEAFF.

The chain carries TRBV6-5 and TRBJ2-3; 7 nucleotides match TRBD2. The junction had 5 bases not matched to a gene; V was cut back by 2 bases and J by 0 bases. CDR1 is MNHEY and CDR2 is SVGAGI in the germline V gene. This CDR3 is built from 16 residues. The CDR3 is CASSYRAGTSTDTQYF. In nucleotides, the CDR3 is TGTGCCAGCAGTTACCGAGCGGGGACTAGCACAGATACGCAGTATTTT.

This clonotype was counted a single time. This chain connects TRBV12-3 or TRBV12-4 to TRBJ1-1, with D tentatively TRBD1 (6 bases). V dropped 4 bases and J dropped 10 bases, with 16 bases sitting between them. The CDR3 covers 13 residues. The CDR3 DNA follows: TGTGCCAGCAGTTCTTCCCAGACAGGAGGAGCTTTCTTT. This codes for CASSSSQTGGAFF.

V and J are TRBV3-1 and TRBJ2-2, with D possibly TRBD1 on 5 matching bases. The germline CDR1 and CDR2 sequences are LGHDT and YNNKEL (reference sequence). The CDR3 consists of 16 residues. V lost 2 bases and J lost 2, with 12 bases in between. CDR3 DNA: TGTGCCAGCAGCCAATGGCAGGGCACTAACACCGGGGAGCTGTTTTTT. It is translated as CASSQWQGTNTGELFF.

This clonotype showed up many times. The CDR3 reads CSARLATDTQYF. CDR3 nucleotides: TGCAGTGCTAGACTAGCAACAGATACGCAGTATTTT. This chain joins TRBV20-1 and TRBJ2-3; a possible D gene is TRBD2 (5 bases). There are 12 residues in the CDR3. Germline assignment: CDR1 DFQATT and CDR2 SNEGSKA (reference sequence). V was cut by 2 bases and J by 3 bases, with 6 bases left in between.

Ten or more counts support this clonotype. The chain combines TRBV18 with TRBJ2-3; 7 bases match TRBD1. V shed 5 bases, J shed 0 bases, and the junction held 5 bases outside the gene matches. The germline V gene has CDR1 KGHSH and CDR2 LQKENI. The CDR3 totals 15 residues. CDR3 sequence: CASSGRQGSTDTQYF. As DNA, the CDR3 is TGTGCCAGCTCAGGACGACAGGGTAGCACAGATACGCAGTATTTT.

This clonotype showed up many times. This chain's CDR3 is CASSSPRRGRACTDTQYF. The DNA for the CDR3 is TGTGCCAGCAGTTCCCCTCGAAGGGGGAGGGCCTGTACAGATACGCAGTATTTT. The rearrangement joins TRBV27 to TRBJ2-3; D perhaps matches TRBD2 (7 bases). The CDR3 runs to 18 residues. The germline CDR1 and CDR2 sequences are MNHEY and SMNVEV (reference sequence). V shed 4 bases and J shed 3 bases, with 23 bases lying between them.

The genes are TRBV20-1 and TRBJ2-5; D assignment may be TRBD1 or TRBD2 (6 bases each). The germline V and J ends were trimmed by 6 bases and 11 bases, with 19 bases remaining between them. The CDR3 runs 12 residues. The germline CDR1 and CDR2 sequences are DFQATT and SNEGSKA (reference sequence). As DNA, the CDR3 is TGCAGTGCCGTAGCGGCCCAAGGGACACAGTACTTC. It specifies CSAVAAQGTQYF.

The chain couples TRBV2 to TRBJ2-2; no reliable D call. Trimming stripped 5 bases from V and 5 bases from J, with 12 bases between. The length of the CDR3 is 14 residues. Germline CDR1 and CDR2: SNHLY and FYNNEI. CDR3 in amino acids: CASSPYFKTGELFF. DNA of the CDR3: TGTGCCAGCAGTCCCTATTTTAAAACCGGGGAGCTGTTTTTT.

There are many counts of this clonotype. The chain joins TRBV19 to TRBJ1-2, with D tentatively TRBD1 (6 bases). V gave up 1 base and J gave up 7 bases, with 16 bases separating them. Germline CDR1 LNHDA, CDR2 SQIVND (reference sequence). The CDR3 is 15 amino acids. The CDR3 protein is CASSIGGQGFGGYTF. The CDR3 DNA is TGTGCCAGTAGTATAGGGGGGCAGGGCTTCGGTGGCTACACCTTC.

This clonotype came up many times. The chain employs TRBV2 and TRBJ2-7; 9 bases fit TRBD1. Trimming took 6 bases from V and 7 from J; bases not matched to a gene: 4. The CDR3 has 12 residues. The V gene's germline CDR1 is SNHLY and CDR2 FYNNEI. CDR3 bases: TGTGCCAGCAGCCTGACAGGGGGTGAGCAGTACTTC. Its translation: CASSLTGGEQYF.

This clonotype has just a few counts. The chain recombines TRBV20-1 with TRBJ2-1; 11 nucleotides align to TRBD2. The CDR3 is 14 amino acids. With V trimmed by 5 bases and J by 4 bases, 4 bases remained unmatched. Germline assignment: CDR1 DFQATT and CDR2 SNEGSKA (reference sequence). The CDR3, as DNA: TGCAGTGCTTTTAGCGGGAGGGGGTACAATGAGCAGTTCTTC. Translated, it gives CSAFSGRGYNEQFF.

This clonotype was observed a few times. The chain joins TRBV12-3 or TRBV12-4 to TRBJ2-5, with 8 bases lining up with TRBD1. With V trimmed by 5 bases and J by 4 bases, 9 bases remained unmatched. The CDR3 runs 15 residues. Written as DNA, the CDR3 is TGTGCCAGCAGTAAACCCAGGACAGGGCTAGAGACCCAGTACTTC. It translates to CASSKPRTGLETQYF.

This clonotype showed up many times. The rearrangement joins TRBV7-2 to TRBJ2-5; 8 nucleotides match TRBD2. CDR3 length equals 16 residues. CDR1 and CDR2 (germline): SGHTA, FQGNSA. V gave up 5 bases and J gave up 5 bases; unmatched junction bases: 13. CDR3 amino acids: CASSQYGGGAGETQYF. DNA for the CDR3: TGTGCCAGCAGCCAATACGGGGGGGGGGCCGGGGAGACCCAGTACTTC.

The chain has TRBV12-3 or TRBV12-4 and TRBJ2-2, with 9 bases identical to TRBD1. J was trimmed by 0 bases and V by 5 bases; bases with no gene match: 4. CDR3 length equals 16 residues. The CDR3 DNA reads TGTGCCAGCAGTCCCCGGACAGGGGCGAACACCGGGGAGCTGTTTTTT. Translating it yields CASSPRTGANTGELFF.

Ten or more counts support this clonotype. The chain combines TRBV6-5 with TRBJ2-7, with D possibly being TRBD2 (7 bases). Germline assignment: CDR1 MNHEY and CDR2 SVGAGI. Trimming removed 2 bases from V and 4 bases from J, with 12 bases in between. There are 14 residues in the CDR3. As DNA, the CDR3 is TGTGCCAGCAGTTACGGGGGGGCCCAATACGAGCAGTACTTC. It is translated as CASSYGGAQYEQYF.

This clonotype was counted at least ten times. The chain recombines TRBV27 with TRBJ2-5; 12 bases align to TRBD1. The CDR3 has 15 residues. CDR1 is MNHEY, CDR2 SMNVEV, per germline (reference sequence). V shed 8 bases and J 5 bases; nucleotides not matched to a gene: 9. In DNA, the CDR3 is TGTGCCAGCGCCCCCCGGGACAGGGGGCAGGAGACCCAGTACTTC. This gives the protein CASAPRDRGQETQYF.

V gene TRBV20-1 combines with J gene TRBJ2-7, with TRBD2 matching over 13 bases. The J segment lost 4 bases and the V segment lost 5 bases, leaving 8 bases of the junction unmatched. CDR3 length equals 15 residues. Germline V gene sequence: CDR1 DFQATT, CDR2 SNEGSKA (reference sequence). The CDR3 DNA follows: TGCAGTGCTGGAAAGGGACTAGCGGGACCGTACGAGCAGTACTTC. This sequence encodes CSAGKGLAGPYEQYF.